What follows describes a single T cell receptor (beta chain). Researchers drew on roughly 100 million PBMCs for genomic DNA from unsorted samples. CDR1 and CDR2 (germline): LNHDA, SQIVND (reference sequence). The CDR3 runs to 13 residues. The germline V and J ends were trimmed by 10 bases and 2 bases, with 15 bases remaining between them. Ten immunoSEQ deep assay plates served to sequence unsorted PBMC DNA. Profiled with immunoSEQ multiplex PCR; TCRdb holds only in-frame clones, not every one. This sample carries approximately 470,000 clones, almost 80% of them seen once, and the ten largest clones take approximately 12%. This record belongs to a study of shared clonotypes between healthy human individuals.

The sample comprised PBMCs. The chain uses TRBV19 and TRBJ2-7; the D gene could be TRBD1 or TRBD2 (5 bases each). The sequence derives from a woman aged 35 to 49 in good health. Some clones in this sample may be carry-over from other donors' samples. The CDR3 loop is CATQAAGPYEQYF. Here the CDR3 DNA reads TGTGCCACCCAAGCGGCAGGGCCCTACGAGCAGTACTTC.